Detailed here is one TCR beta chain. This sample is part of a study of blood T cell repertoires in COVID-19. Study details: The United States, Italy and Spain supplied acute and convalescent COVID-19 samples. PBMCs, B-cell-depleted T cells, or T cells provided the cDNA or gDNA that made up the material.

In the authors' workflow: Researchers report that nucleated cell counts were estimated from reference gene primer amplification. The table came from immunoSEQ multiplex PCR; TCRdb's copy has only in-frame clones and leaves some out. V and J calls and clone size are copied from that table; D and trimming were computed from the DNA. The sample carries under 250,000 clones, approximately 80% recorded once. V was trimmed by 4 bases and J by 4 bases, leaving 14 bases between them. CDR1 SGHTA and CDR2 FQGNSA come from the germline V gene. CDR3 size: 15 residues. The clonotype was recovered from a woman aged 60 to 75 who had recovered from COVID-19. The chain employs TRBV7-2 and TRBJ1-5, with a weak D call TRBD1 (5 bases). The specimen sequenced was peripheral blood. The CDR3 loop reads CASSSVRWTNQPQHF. The CDR3 DNA reads TGTGCCAGCAGCTCCGTCCGTTGGACAAATCAGCCCCAGCATTTT.